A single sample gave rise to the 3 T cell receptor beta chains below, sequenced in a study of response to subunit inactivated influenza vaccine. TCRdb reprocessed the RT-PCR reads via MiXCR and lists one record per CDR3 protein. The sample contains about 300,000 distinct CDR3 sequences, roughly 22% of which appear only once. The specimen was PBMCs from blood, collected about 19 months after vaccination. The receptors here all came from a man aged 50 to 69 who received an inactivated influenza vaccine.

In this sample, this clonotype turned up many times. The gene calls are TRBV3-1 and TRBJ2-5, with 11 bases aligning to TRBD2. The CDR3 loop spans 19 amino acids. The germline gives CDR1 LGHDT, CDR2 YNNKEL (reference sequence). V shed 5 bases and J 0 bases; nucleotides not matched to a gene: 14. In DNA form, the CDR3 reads TGTGCCAGCAGCTCTTCGCTAGCGGGGGGCTACCTGTACCAAGAGACCCAGTACTTC. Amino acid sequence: CASSSSLAGGYLYQETQYF.

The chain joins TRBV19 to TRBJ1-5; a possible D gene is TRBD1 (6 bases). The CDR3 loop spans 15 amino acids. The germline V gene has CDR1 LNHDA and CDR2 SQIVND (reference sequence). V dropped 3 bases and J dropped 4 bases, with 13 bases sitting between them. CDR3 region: CASSISSGQNQPQHF. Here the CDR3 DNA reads TGTGCCAGTAGTATCTCCTCCGGACAGAATCAGCCCCAGCATTTT.

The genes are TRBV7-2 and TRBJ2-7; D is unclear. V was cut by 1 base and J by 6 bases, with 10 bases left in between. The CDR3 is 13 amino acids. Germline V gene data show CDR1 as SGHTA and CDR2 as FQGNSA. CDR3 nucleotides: TGTGCCAGCAGCTTAGTATTTATCTCCGAGCAGTACTTC. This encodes CASSLVFISEQYF.